The 27 T cell receptor beta chains reported below all come from one sample, sequenced in a study of T-cell memory formation after mild COVID-19. A single record per CDR3 protein comes from TCRdb applying MiXCR to the 5' RACE reads. The sample carries a few hundred thousand distinct CDR3 sequences, more than 20% recorded once. The source material was PBMCs or a T cell subset sorted from them (not recorded which). Source of these receptors: an adult woman who had mild COVID-19 (a few samples of this study predate the infection). Cell type and time point are not known.

As regards this clonotype: A clone one base away is much larger, so this may be a read error. DNA of the CDR3: TGTGCCACCAGCGGGACAGGGGCCTACGAGCAGTACTTC. Residues: CATSGTGAYEQYF. The chain recombines TRBV24-1 with TRBJ2-7, with 10 bases matching TRBD1. Germline trimming cut 7 bases from V and 2 bases from J; bases unmatched to any gene: 1. Germline V lookup: CDR1 KGHDR, CDR2 SFDVKD. The CDR3 has 13 residues.

This clonotype has a handful of counts. The rearrangement uses TRBV9 and TRBJ2-1; 12 bases are shared with TRBD2. J lost 9 bases, V lost 1 base, and 11 bases had no gene match. The CDR3 extends over 17 amino acids. Germline CDR1 reads SGDLS; CDR2 reads YYNGEE. The CDR3 DNA reads as TGTGCCAGCAGCGTACGGCTAGCGGGGGGGCCTGGGGGTGAGCAGTTCTTC. The encoded protein is CASSVRLAGGPGGEQFF.

This clonotype was found a few times. The chain is built from TRBV29-1 and TRBJ1-2; 11 nucleotides match TRBD1. The ends lost 6 bases at V and 4 bases at J; junction bases unmatched: 7. The CDR3 has 14 residues. Germline CDR1 reads SQVTM; CDR2 reads ANQGSEA. The CDR3 DNA follows: TGCAGCGTGAATGGACAGGGGGCTGGCTATGGCTACACCTTC. Residues: CSVNGQGAGYGYTF.

Only a few counts were recorded for this clonotype. V gene TRBV18 combines with J gene TRBJ1-5, with 8 nucleotides matching TRBD1. Germline-derived CDR1 and CDR2 are KGHSH and LQKENI. Trimming cost V 3 bases and J 5 bases; bases outside gene matches: 6. This CDR3 has 15 amino acids. In DNA, the CDR3 is TGTGCCAGCTCACCTGGACAGGGAGGAGATCAGCCCCAGCATTTT. Translating gives CASSPGQGGDQPQHF.

This clonotype was seen at least ten times. The chain employs TRBV12-3 or TRBV12-4 and TRBJ2-1; D tentatively fits TRBD1 or TRBD2 (5 bases each). V lost 2 bases to trimming and J lost 7 bases, with 6 bases between them. CDR3 length: 12 amino acids. The CDR3 region has the DNA TGTGCCAGCAGTTTATGGGGGAATGAGCAGTTCTTC. The encoded protein is CASSLWGNEQFF.

This clonotype was recorded a few times. This chain uses TRBV5-1 with TRBJ2-7; tentative D call: TRBD1 (6 bases). The CDR3 runs to 17 residues. CDR1 is SGHRS and CDR2 is YFSETQ in the germline V gene. V lost 0 bases to trimming and J lost 6 bases, with 22 bases between them. In DNA, the CDR3 is TGCGCCAGCAGCTTGGAACCCACAGGGATCCGATCGAGCGAGCAGTACTTC. It translates to CASSLEPTGIRSSEQYF.

V is TRBV5-1 and J is TRBJ2-3; D gene uncertain. This CDR3 is 13 amino acids long. The germline gives CDR1 SGHRS, CDR2 YFSETQ. Trimming took 8 bases from V and 4 from J, leaving 14 bases between them. The CDR3 loop reads CASLPWGPDTQYF. In nucleotides, the CDR3 is TGCGCCAGTCTACCTTGGGGTCCAGATACGCAGTATTTT. Supplemented by reference TRBV5-1 and TRBJ2-3, the full variable domain reads KAGVTQTPRYLIKTRGQQVTLSCSPISGHRSVSWYQQTPGQGLQFLFEYFSETQRNKGNFPGRFSGRQFSNSRSEMNVSTLELGDSALYLCASLPWGPDTQYFGPGTRLTVL.

The rearrangement uses TRBV5-6 and TRBJ2-1, with 11 bases lining up with TRBD2. Germline CDR1 is SGHDT and CDR2 is YYEEEE. There are 17 residues in the CDR3. Trimming at V came to 0 bases and at J to 0 bases, leaving 2 bases not matched to a gene. The CDR3 sequence is CASSLVTSGTSYNEQFF. The CDR3 DNA follows: TGTGCCAGCAGCTTGGTGACTAGCGGGACCTCCTACAATGAGCAGTTCTTC.

The gene calls are TRBV15 and TRBJ2-5; a weak D match, TRBD2 (5 bases). The CDR3 sequence is 15 residues long. Trimming took 6 bases from V and 5 from J, leaving 19 bases between them. Germline V gene sequence: CDR1 LNHNV, CDR2 YYDKDF (reference sequence). CDR3 residues: CATRLGGGEQETQYF. CDR3 nucleotides: TGTGCCACCAGGCTAGGTGGAGGAGAGCAGGAGACCCAGTACTTC.

This clonotype was detected only a few times. The chain links TRBV7-2 to TRBJ1-6; possibly TRBD1 for D (6 bases). Germline V lookup: CDR1 SGHTA, CDR2 FQGNSA. V lost 5 bases to trimming and J lost 4 bases, with 12 bases between them. The CDR3 runs to 15 residues. The CDR3 coding sequence is TGTGCCAGCAGCCGCCGGACAGATTATAATTCACCCCTCCACTTT. Protein: CASSRRTDYNSPLHF.

This chain connects TRBV6-2 or TRBV6-3 to TRBJ2-1; no clear D gene. V was trimmed by 5 bases and J by 10 bases, leaving 15 bases between them. This CDR3 has 13 amino acids. Germline assignment: CDR1 MNHEY and CDR2 SVGEGT. The CDR3 DNA is TGTGCCAGCAGTGCCCCGCCGGTCAGCGAGCAGTTCTTC. This sequence encodes CASSAPPVSEQFF.

This clonotype has only a few counts. V gene TRBV5-1 combines with J gene TRBJ1-2, with 9 bases that match TRBD1. The junction had 10 bases not matched to a gene; V was cut back by 4 bases and J by 6 bases. Germline CDR1 and CDR2: SGHRS and YFSETQ. The CDR3 runs to 15 residues. The CDR3 loop reads CASSTWTGDSDGYTF. The CDR3, as DNA: TGCGCCAGCAGCACTTGGACAGGGGACAGCGATGGCTACACCTTC.

The chain uses TRBV9 and TRBJ2-3; D gene uncertain. The CDR3 contains 14 residues. V was shortened by 0 bases and J by 0 bases, with 5 bases between the two germline ends. Germline CDR1 and CDR2: SGDLS and YYNGEE. The CDR3 DNA is TGTGCCAGCAGCGTAGAACCCAGCACAGATACGCAGTATTTT. It is translated as CASSVEPSTDTQYF.

The rearrangement uses TRBV5-1 and TRBJ1-5; the D gene is possibly TRBD1 (5 bases). The CDR3 runs to 14 residues. Between the trimmed V and J ends, which lost 4 bases and 4 bases, there was a span of 12 bases. CDR1 and CDR2 (germline): SGHRS, YFSETQ. CDR3 nucleotide sequence: TGCGCCAGCAGCACGGGACGAAATAATCAGCCCCAGCATTTT. It codes for CASSTGRNNQPQHF.

This clonotype occurred a few times. The chain combines TRBV5-1 with TRBJ1-1; no clear D gene. This CDR3 contains 15 residues. V gave up 1 base and J gave up 0 bases, with 10 bases separating them. CDR1 SGHRS and CDR2 YFSETQ come from the germline V gene. CDR3 coding DNA: TGCGCCAGCAGCTTGACTGCTCTCATGAACACTGAAGCTTTCTTT. Translating gives CASSLTALMNTEAFF. Together with reference TRBV5-1 and TRBJ1-1, the CDR3 gives the full variable domain: KAGVTQTPRYLIKTRGQQVTLSCSPISGHRSVSWYQQTPGQGLQFLFEYFSETQRNKGNFPGRFSGRQFSNSRSEMNVSTLELGDSALYLCASSLTALMNTEAFFGQGTRLTVV.

The V call is TRBV4-1, the J call TRBJ2-4; D remains unclear. CDR3 length: 18 residues. Germline V CDR1 and CDR2: MGHRA, YSYEKL. V was clipped by 0 bases and J by 0 bases, with 15 bases between them. For the CDR3, the DNA is TGCGCCAGCAGCCAAGATGTGCGGAAGAGACTAGCCAAAAACATTCAGTACTTC. It codes for CASSQDVRKRLAKNIQYF.

The sample holds many counts of this clonotype. The chain combines TRBV7-2 with TRBJ2-1, with 8 bases fitting TRBD2. The V gene's germline CDR1 is SGHTA and CDR2 FQGNSA. V dropped 4 bases and J dropped 3; count of bases not matched to a gene: 11. CDR3 size: 17 residues. The CDR3 DNA is TGTGCCAGCAGCTCAGCCTTGGCGGGAGGTAGCTACAATGAGCAGTTCTTC. Protein: CASSSALAGGSYNEQFF.

The J gene is TRBJ1-5, the V gene TRBV9; TRBD1 matches 11 bases. CDR1 and CDR2 from the germline V gene are SGDLS and YYNGEE. The CDR3 loop spans 15 amino acids. J lost 3 bases, V lost 3 bases, and 2 bases had no gene match. CDR3: CASSGGQGVNQPQHF. The CDR3 DNA is TGTGCCAGCAGCGGGGGACAGGGGGTCAATCAGCCCCAGCATTTT.

V gene TRBV29-1 combines with J gene TRBJ2-7; TRBD2 matches at 11 bases. V was clipped by 4 bases and J by 1 base; unmatched bases: 9. CDR3 length: 16 residues. The germline V gene encodes CDR1 SQVTM and CDR2 ANQGSEA. The CDR3, as DNA: TGCAGCGTTGTTTCGCGACTAGCGGGACCTTCCTACGAGCAGTACTTC. Translated, it gives CSVVSRLAGPSYEQYF.

This clonotype was counted between two and nine times. The chain carries TRBV6-1 and TRBJ2-1; D is ambiguous. The CDR3 spans 12 residues. Germline CDR1 MNHNS, CDR2 SASEGT. V lost 8 bases and J 12 bases, leaving 17 bases between the germline ends. As DNA, the CDR3 is TGTGCCAGCGGGCTTGGACCACGTAGGCAGTTCTTC. It translates to CASGLGPRRQFF.

This clonotype was found a few times. The rearrangement links TRBV7-6 to TRBJ2-5; D may be TRBD2 (5 bases). This CDR3 has 15 amino acids. Germline CDR1 is SGHVS and CDR2 is FNYEAQ. Trimming took 4 bases from V and 5 from J, leaving 17 bases between them. CDR3 DNA: TGTGCCAGCAGCTCGGACCAAAGCGGATGGGAGACCCAGTACTTC. Protein product: CASSSDQSGWETQYF.

V and J are TRBV18 and TRBJ2-5; D possibly corresponds to TRBD1 (5 bases). The CDR3 has 14 residues. Germline values: CDR1 KGHSH, CDR2 LQKENI. V dropped 1 base and J dropped 2 bases, with 8 bases sitting between them. The CDR3 is CASSPLPGQETQYF. The CDR3 DNA sequence: TGTGCCAGCTCACCACTACCAGGGCAAGAGACCCAGTACTTC.

This chain joins TRBV5-1 and TRBJ2-7; 8 bases map to TRBD1. V was pared by 5 bases and J by 6 bases, with 4 bases of the junction left unmatched. This CDR3 spans 12 amino acids. Per the germline V gene, CDR1 is SGHRS and CDR2 is YFSETQ. CDR3 DNA: TGCGCCAGCAGATCCGACAGGGGCGAGCAGTACTTC. Protein product: CASRSDRGEQYF.

The chain recombines TRBV12-3 or TRBV12-4 with TRBJ2-5; D ambiguous. Trimming left V 1 base short and J 2 bases short, with 11 bases between. The CDR3 loop spans 15 amino acids. CDR3 amino acids: CASSLGGAGQETQYF. As DNA, the CDR3 is TGTGCCAGCAGTTTAGGCGGTGCAGGACAAGAGACCCAGTACTTC.

The chain uses TRBV7-2 and TRBJ2-4; no clear D gene. Per germline, CDR1 SGHTA and CDR2 FQGNSA. The V end lost 1 base, the J end lost 9 bases, and 13 bases lay between the germline ends. The CDR3 contains 14 residues. CDR3 bases: TGTGCCAGCAGCTTAGAAGGGCAGTGGTCCATTCAGTACTTC. It specifies CASSLEGQWSIQYF.

The V call is TRBV14, the J call TRBJ2-3, with 7 bases matching TRBD1. Trimming cost V 3 bases and J 2 bases; bases outside gene matches: 8. The length of the CDR3 is 16 residues. Germline V gene lookup returns CDR1 SGHDN and CDR2 FVKESK. The CDR3 DNA follows: TGTGCCAGCAGCCAGGGCCGGGACAGAATCACAGATACGCAGTATTTT. It yields the protein CASSQGRDRITDTQYF.

There are a few counts of this clonotype. The rearrangement uses TRBV27 and TRBJ2-3; TRBD2 is a possible D gene (6 bases). Germline loops: CDR1 MNHEY, CDR2 SMNVEV (reference sequence). Trimming cost V 7 bases and J 10 bases, with 15 bases left between them. The CDR3 sequence is 12 residues long. CDR3 nucleotides: TGTGCCAGCAATTCCCCCGGGGGTGCGCAGTATTTT. It is translated as CASNSPGGAQYF.